The rows below give T cell receptor beta chains drawn from one sample of a study of cytomegalovirus exposure and HLA in healthy donors. Profiled with immunoSEQ multiplex PCR; TCRdb holds only in-frame clones, not every one. The sample has 45,000 to 65,000 clones, approximately 89% seen once; the top ten hold roughly 8%. Sequenced: PBMCs. These receptors were obtained from a young woman in good health and CMV-seropositive. CDR3s include the opening cysteine and the closing phenylalanine or tryptophan. D genes are given only for firm matches. A clone size is listed for some rows: how often the clone was seen (once, few, many), or a class if it is expanded.

cdr3_aa cdr3_nt d_call j_call v_call clone_size
CASSVRLGPSDTQYF TGTGCCAGCAGTGTCCGGCTGGGGCCGTCAGATACGCAGTATTTT . TRBJ2-3 TRBV2 .
CASSSSTGLAGGPGTGELFF TGCGCCAGCAGCTCCTCTACGGGACTAGCGGGGGGGCCGGGCACCGGGGAGCTGTTTTTT TRBD2 TRBJ2-2 TRBV5-1 .
CASSVLHTSGNTIYF TGTGCCAGCAGCGTACTTCATACTTCTGGAAACACCATATATTTT . TRBJ1-3 TRBV7-9 .
CASSQGYWDRAIYGYTF TGTGCCAGCAGCCAAGGGTACTGGGACAGGGCTATCTATGGCTACACCTTC TRBD1 TRBJ1-2 TRBV16 .
CASSEKAGSSEQYF TGCGCCAGCAGTGAGAAAGCGGGGAGTAGCGAGCAGTACTTC TRBD2 TRBJ2-7 TRBV10-2 .
CASSQDPGTDQPQHF TGCGCCAGCAGCCAAGATCCAGGAACGGATCAGCCCCAGCATTTT . TRBJ1-5 TRBV4-3 .
CASSGGQGPDTQYF TGTGCCAGCAGTGGGGGACAGGGACCAGATACGCAGTATTTT TRBD1 TRBJ2-3 TRBV6-1 once
CASSLAAVVTGELFF TGTGCCAGCAGCTTGGCCGCGGTTGTTACCGGGGAGCTGTTTTTT . TRBJ2-2 TRBV5-3 few
CASSATSDYEQYF TGTGCCAGCAGCGCGACTAGCGACTACGAGCAGTACTTC TRBD2 TRBJ2-7 TRBV7-8 .
CASSEGVNTEAFF TGTGCCAGTAGCGAGGGGGTGAACACTGAAGCTTTCTTT . TRBJ1-1 TRBV19 .
CASSFGGEETQYF TGCGCCAGCAGCTTCGGGGGGGAGGAGACCCAGTACTTC TRBD2 TRBJ2-5 TRBV5-1 .
CASTDSRQGITGELFF TGTGCCAGCACCGACTCAAGACAGGGTATCACCGGGGAGCTGTTTTTT TRBD1 TRBJ2-2 TRBV5-4 .
CASSLASGGNYEQYF TGTGCCAGCAGCTTAGCTAGCGGGGGGAACTACGAGCAGTACTTC TRBD2 TRBJ2-7 TRBV11-2 .
CASSLAGGRETQYF TGTGCTAGCAGCTTAGCGGGGGGTCGGGAGACCCAGTACTTC TRBD2 TRBJ2-5 TRBV7-7 .
CASSWDFLYEQYF TGTGCCAGCAGTTGGGACTTTCTCTACGAGCAGTACTTC . TRBJ2-7 TRBV6-6 once
CASSPSGGSQETQYF TGTGCCAGCAGTCCTAGCGGGGGGTCCCAAGAGACCCAGTACTTC TRBD2 TRBJ2-5 TRBV6-4 .
CATSARLAGGNTGELFF TGTGCCACCAGCGCCCGACTAGCGGGGGGGAACACCGGGGAGCTGTTTTTT TRBD2 TRBJ2-2 TRBV15 .
CASSLSPGGASNQPQHF TGTGCCAGCAGTTTATCCCCAGGGGGCGCGAGCAATCAGCCCCAGCATTTT TRBD1 TRBJ1-5 TRBV27 .
CASRGALKGTEAFF TGCGCCAGCAGAGGGGCTCTGAAGGGGACTGAAGCTTTCTTT . TRBJ1-1 TRBV4-1 few
CASSRLGRGNTEAFF TGTGCCAGCAGTCGTCTGGGCAGGGGGAACACTGAAGCTTTCTTT . TRBJ1-1 TRBV6-5 .
CASSHRAGGWDTEAFF TGTGCCAGCAGTCACCGGGCAGGGGGATGGGACACTGAAGCTTTCTTT TRBD1 TRBJ1-1 TRBV28 .
CATLGLAGNTGELFF TGTGCCACTCTGGGACTAGCGGGGAACACCGGGGAGCTGTTTTTT TRBD2 TRBJ2-2 TRBV19 .
CSVQTGPGNTIYF TGCAGCGTCCAGACAGGTCCTGGAAACACCATATATTTT . TRBJ1-3 TRBV29-1 .
CASSNRGGPTDTQYF TGTGCCAGCAGCAATCGGGGGGGCCCCACCGATACGCAGTATTTT TRBD2 TRBJ2-3 TRBV5-6 .
CASGMDSHQPQHF TGTGCCAGCGGGATGGACAGCCATCAGCCCCAGCATTTT . TRBJ1-5 TRBV6-1 .
CASSLVPSHGYTF TGTGCCAGCAGCTTAGTTCCTTCCCATGGCTACACCTTC . TRBJ1-2 TRBV11-1 .
CASRRTSGGAGEQFF TGTGCCAGCAGGCGGACTAGCGGGGGGGCAGGGGAGCAGTTCTTC TRBD2 TRBJ2-1 TRBV6-6 .
CASSPRGKTEAFF TGTGCCAGTAGCCCCAGGGGAAAAACTGAAGCTTTCTTT . TRBJ1-1 TRBV19 .
CASSFTGAAGISEKLFF TGTGCCAGCAGCTTTACCGGTGCCGCGGGAATCAGTGAAAAACTGTTTTTT . TRBJ1-4 TRBV11-2 .
CASSVGGRTNYGYTF TGTGCCAGCAGCGTCGGGGGTCGGACTAACTATGGCTACACCTTC . TRBJ1-2 TRBV9 once
CASSLGQGIGTEAFF TGCGCCAGCAGCTTGGGACAGGGGATAGGCACTGAAGCTTTCTTT TRBD1 TRBJ1-1 TRBV5-1 .
CASSAIGQGGEKLFF TGTGCCAGCAGCGCCATCGGACAGGGGGGTGAAAAACTGTTTTTT TRBD1 TRBJ1-4 TRBV9 .
CASSQSSGGAADEQFF TGCGCCAGCAGCCAATCTAGCGGGGGGGCCGCGGATGAGCAGTTCTTC TRBD2 TRBJ2-1 TRBV4-3 .
CASSFDRGPYNEQFF TGTGCCAGCAGCTTCGACAGGGGGCCCTACAATGAGCAGTTCTTC TRBD1 TRBJ2-1 TRBV5-8 .
CASSPPARTDTQYF TGTGCCAGCAGTCCACCAGCGAGGACAGATACGCAGTATTTT . TRBJ2-3 TRBV28 .
CASSGRTGKGTEAFF TGTGCCAGCAGTGGTCGGACAGGGAAGGGGACTGAAGCTTTCTTT TRBD1 TRBJ1-1 TRBV2 .
CATLGPGVNTGELFF TGTGCCACCCTAGGGCCAGGGGTAAACACCGGGGAGCTGTTTTTT . TRBJ2-2 TRBV7-9 .
CASSLTPLLAGGTYEQYF TGTGCCAGCAGTTTAACCCCCTTACTAGCGGGGGGAACCTACGAGCAGTACTTC TRBD2 TRBJ2-7 TRBV28 .
CASSPGSGLAGEQFF TGTGCCAGCAGTCCAGGATCGGGACTAGCCGGTGAGCAGTTCTTC TRBD2 TRBJ2-1 TRBV28 .
CASSLGLPSGELFF TGTGCCAGCAGCTTGGGACTCCCGTCCGGGGAGCTGTTTTTT . TRBJ2-2 TRBV7-9 .
CASSSRQGSTDTQYF TGTGCCAGCTCATCCCGACAGGGCAGCACAGATACGCAGTATTTT TRBD1 TRBJ2-3 TRBV18 .